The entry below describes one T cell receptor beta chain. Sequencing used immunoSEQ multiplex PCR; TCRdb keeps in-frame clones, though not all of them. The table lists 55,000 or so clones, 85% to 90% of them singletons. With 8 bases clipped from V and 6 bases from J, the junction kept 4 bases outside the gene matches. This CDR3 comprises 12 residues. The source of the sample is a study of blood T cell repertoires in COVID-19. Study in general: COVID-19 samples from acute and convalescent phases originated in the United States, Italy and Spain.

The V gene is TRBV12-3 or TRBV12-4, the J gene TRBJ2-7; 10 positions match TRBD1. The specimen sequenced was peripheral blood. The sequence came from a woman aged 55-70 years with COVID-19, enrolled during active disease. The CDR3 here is CASRTGGSEQYF. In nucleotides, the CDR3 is TGTGCCAGCCGGACAGGGGGGAGCGAGCAGTACTTC.